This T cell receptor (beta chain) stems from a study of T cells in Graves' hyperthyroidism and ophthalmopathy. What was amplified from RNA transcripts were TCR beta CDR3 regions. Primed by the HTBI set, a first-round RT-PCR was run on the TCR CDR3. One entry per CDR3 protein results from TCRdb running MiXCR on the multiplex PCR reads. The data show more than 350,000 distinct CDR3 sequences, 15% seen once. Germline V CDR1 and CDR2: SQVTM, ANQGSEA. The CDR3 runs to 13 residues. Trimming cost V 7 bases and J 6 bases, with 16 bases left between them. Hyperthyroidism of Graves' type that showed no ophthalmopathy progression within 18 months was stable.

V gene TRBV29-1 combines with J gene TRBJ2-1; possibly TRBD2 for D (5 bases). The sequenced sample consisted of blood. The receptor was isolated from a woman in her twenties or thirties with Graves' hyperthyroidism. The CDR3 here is CSADSMLVNEQFF. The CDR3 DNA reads TGCAGCGCGGACTCCATGCTGGTCAATGAGCAGTTCTTC.